These 5 T cell receptor beta chains share one sample of origin, sequenced in a study of T cells in Graves' hyperthyroidism and ophthalmopathy. RNA transcripts were the template for amplifying TCR beta CDR3 regions. The TCR CDR3 was amplified in a first-round RT-PCR using the HTBI primer set. TCRdb re-called the multiplex PCR reads with MiXCR, one entry per CDR3 protein. This sample has roughly 400,000 distinct CDR3 sequences, with around 15% found just once. Sequencing was done on a sample of blood. Source of these receptors: a man aged 50 or older with Graves' ophthalmopathy.

This clonotype was seen repeatedly, ten times or more. The chain combines TRBV7-8 with TRBJ2-1; D unclear. Germline values: CDR1 SGHVS, CDR2 FQNEAQ. The CDR3 has 13 residues. V lost 1 base and J 7 bases, leaving 8 bases between the germline ends. The CDR3 here is CASSLGSVNEQFF. DNA of the CDR3: TGTGCCAGCAGCTTAGGGTCAGTTAATGAGCAGTTCTTC.

With respect to this clonotype: Its ends do not fully match the called genes, so a read error is possible. The genes are TRBV28 and TRBJ2-5, with D maybe TRBD1 (6 bases). This CDR3 comprises 11 residues. Germline CDR1 and CDR2: MDHEN and SYDVKM. CDR3 in amino acids: CASSTRQAPNF. CDR3 coding DNA: TGTGCCAGCAGTACCCGACAGGCCCCCAACTTC.

There are many counts of this clonotype. The CDR3 sequence is CSARDIQGGGNSPLHF. Written as DNA, the CDR3 is TGCAGTGCTAGAGATATTCAGGGAGGGGGCAATTCACCCCTCCACTTT. This chain connects TRBV20-1 to TRBJ1-6, with 7 bases fitting TRBD1. The length of the CDR3 is 16 residues. V lost 0 bases to trimming and J lost 7 bases; unmatched junction nucleotides: 9. Per germline, CDR1 DFQATT and CDR2 SNEGSKA (reference sequence).

This clonotype was seen a handful of times. V gene TRBV20-1 combines with J gene TRBJ1-5, with D tentatively TRBD1 (5 bases). Germline CDR1 reads DFQATT; CDR2 reads SNEGSKA (reference sequence). Trimming took 0 bases from V and 6 from J, leaving 9 bases between them. The CDR3 totals 13 residues. In DNA form, the CDR3 reads TGCAGTGCTAGAGATGGGGGATCTCAGCCCCAGCATTTT. Residues: CSARDGGSQPQHF.

There are many counts of this clonotype. This chain links TRBV5-8 with TRBJ1-1; D might be TRBD1 (5 bases). Trimming removed 0 bases at V and 3 bases at J, with 15 bases between. Germline loops: CDR1 SGHTS, CDR2 YDEGEE. CDR3 length: 16 amino acids. In DNA, the CDR3 is TGTGCCAGCAGCTTGGTAGGTGCAGGGATTGACACTGAAGCTTTCTTT. Its protein product is CASSLVGAGIDTEAFF.